The text below deals with one T cell receptor (beta chain). Its target is not known. CDR1 is MGHRA and CDR2 is YSYEKL in the germline V gene. The V end lost 6 bases, the J end lost 8 bases, and 19 bases lay between the germline ends. The CDR3 covers 15 residues. Assay: immunoSEQ multiplex PCR; the TCRdb copy retains only in-frame clones and omits some. The sample contains just under 65,000 clones, about nine tenths of which appear only once. This sample stems from a study of PD-1 blockade in mismatch repair-deficient tumors. Overall study findings and caveats: Tumor-resident clones, often absent from pretreatment blood, expanded after pembrolizumab and then contracted.

Mismatch repair deficiency was confirmed in all patients, by PCR or immunohistochemistry. The TCR-sequenced patients were a few responders to pembrolizumab. The chain links TRBV4-1 to TRBJ1-4; D perhaps matches TRBD1 (6 bases). The source is an adult with mismatch repair-deficient cancer. This specimen consisted of peripheral blood, obtained 52 weeks after starting pembrolizumab. The CDR3: CASRIQGGYGEKLFF. Here the CDR3 DNA reads TGCGCCAGCAGGATACAGGGAGGATATGGAGAAAAACTGTTTTTT.